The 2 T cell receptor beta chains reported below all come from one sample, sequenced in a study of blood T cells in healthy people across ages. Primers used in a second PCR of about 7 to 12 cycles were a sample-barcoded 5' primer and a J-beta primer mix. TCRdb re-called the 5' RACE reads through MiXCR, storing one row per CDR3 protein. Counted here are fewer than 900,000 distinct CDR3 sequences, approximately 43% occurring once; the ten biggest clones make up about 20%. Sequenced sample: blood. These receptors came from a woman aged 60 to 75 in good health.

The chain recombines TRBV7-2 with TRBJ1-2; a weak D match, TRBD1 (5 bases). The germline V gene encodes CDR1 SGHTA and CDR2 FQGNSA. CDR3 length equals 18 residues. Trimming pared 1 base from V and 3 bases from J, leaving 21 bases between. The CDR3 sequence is CASSLGIIGREFDYGYTF. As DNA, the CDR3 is TGTGCCAGCAGCTTAGGCATTATCGGCAGGGAGTTTGACTATGGCTACACCTTC.

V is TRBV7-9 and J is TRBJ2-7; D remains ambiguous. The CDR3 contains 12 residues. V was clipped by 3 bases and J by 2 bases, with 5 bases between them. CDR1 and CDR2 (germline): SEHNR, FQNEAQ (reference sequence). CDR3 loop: CASSFYTYEQYF. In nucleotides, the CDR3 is TGTGCCAGCAGCTTTTATACCTACGAGCAGTACTTC.